These 28 T cell receptor beta chains share one sample of origin, sequenced in a study of regulatory T cells in long-lasting Graves disease. Building the TCR beta libraries relied on iRepertoire HTBI primers, and CDR3 regions underwent Arm-PCR. MiXCR was run by TCRdb on the multiplex PCR reads, yielding one entry per CDR3 protein. The table lists approximately 540,000 distinct CDR3 sequences, 9.5% to 15% of them singletons. Time point in this sample: newly diagnosed GD, antithyroid drugs for less than 3 months. There was RNA extracted from PBMCs, and the TCR library was made from it. These data were also filed under a second study, of T cells in Graves' hyperthyroidism and ophthalmopathy.

The sample consisted of peripheral blood mononuclear cells (PBMCs), taken at new diagnosis, from a patient treated with antithyroid drugs. These receptors were obtained from a woman in her twenties or thirties with Graves disease.

This clonotype was seen repeatedly, ten times or more. This rearrangement joins TRBV6-5 to TRBJ1-4, with D possibly TRBD1 on 6 matching bases. CDR3 length: 14 amino acids. Germline V lookup: CDR1 MNHEY, CDR2 SVGAGI. Trimming removed 3 bases from V and 7 bases from J, with 12 bases in between. This CDR3 reads CASSYVGGVEKLFF. The CDR3 DNA reads TGTGCCAGCAGTTATGTAGGGGGGGTTGAAAAACTGTTTTTT.

This clonotype occurred many times. V usage is TRBV28 and J usage is TRBJ2-7, with D perhaps given as TRBD1 or TRBD2 (6 bases each). Germline values: CDR1 MDHEN, CDR2 SYDVKM. Trimming left V 7 bases short and J 1 base short, with 11 bases between. This CDR3 is 13 amino acids long. The DNA of the CDR3 is TGTGCCAGCAATTGGGGGGCATCCTACGAGCAGTACTTC. Its protein product is CASNWGASYEQYF.

The rearrangement uses TRBV7-2 and TRBJ2-2, with 11 bases identical to TRBD2. CDR1 SGHTA and CDR2 FQGNSA come from the germline V gene. V trimming: 2 bases; J trimming: 5 bases; junction bases outside the gene matches: 4. This CDR3 contains 16 residues. The CDR3 sequence: CASSLLAGGLTGELFF. Written as DNA, the CDR3 is TGTGCCAGCAGCTTACTAGCGGGAGGCTTGACCGGGGAGCTGTTTTTT.

This clonotype was seen ten or more times. The chain is built from TRBV2 and TRBJ1-4; D unclear. The V gene's germline CDR1 is SNHLY and CDR2 FYNNEI. This CDR3 contains 16 residues. The V gene lost 5 bases and the J gene lost 0 bases, with 13 bases spanning the gap. This chain's CDR3 is CASSRFPAATNEKLFF. The CDR3 bases are TGTGCCAGCAGTAGATTTCCGGCAGCAACTAATGAAAAACTGTTTTTT. The full variable domain, in which reference TRBV2 and TRBJ1-4 provide the parts outside the CDR3, is EPEVTQTPSHQVTQMGQEVILRCVPISNHLYFYWYRQILGQKVEFLVSFYNNEISEKSEIFDDQFSVERPDGSNFTLKIRSTKLEDSAMYFCASSRFPAATNEKLFFGSGTQLSVL.

The chain uses TRBV20-1 and TRBJ2-1; the match to TRBD2 covers 11 bases. V lost 7 bases to trimming and J lost 4 bases; unmatched junction nucleotides: 6. This CDR3 has 14 residues. The V gene's germline CDR1 is DFQATT and CDR2 SNEGSKA (reference sequence). CDR3 loop: CSGTGTSGYNEQFF. Here the CDR3 DNA reads TGCAGTGGTACCGGGACTAGCGGTTACAATGAGCAGTTCTTC.

This clonotype was found many times. The rearrangement links TRBV19 to TRBJ2-7; D is undetermined. V lost 10 bases, J lost 0 bases, and 4 bases lay in between. Germline CDR1 is LNHDA and CDR2 is SQIVND (reference sequence). The CDR3 is 10 residues long. The CDR3 loop reads CATHSYEQYF. In DNA form, the CDR3 reads TGTGCCACCCACTCCTACGAGCAGTACTTC. The complete variable domain, with remaining parts taken from reference TRBV19 and TRBJ2-7, reads DGGITQSPKYLFRKEGQNVTLSCEQNLNHDAMYWYRQDPGQGLRLIYYSQIVNDFQKGDIAEGYSVSREKKESFPLTVTSAQKNPTAFYLCATHSYEQYFGPGTRLTVT.

This clonotype has at least ten counts. The rearrangement links TRBV20-1 to TRBJ2-1; D perhaps matches TRBD2 (7 bases). Germline values: CDR1 DFQATT, CDR2 SNEGSKA (reference sequence). V lost 7 bases and J lost 0, with 22 bases in between. The CDR3 length is 17 residues. CDR3 sequence reads: CSGGGHPGGRSYNEQFF. The CDR3, as DNA: TGCAGTGGGGGGGGACACCCGGGTGGGCGCTCCTACAATGAGCAGTTCTTC.

This clonotype came up a few times. This likely stems from a read error, as it lies one base from a far larger clone. The chain employs TRBV11-3 and TRBJ2-1; D is unclear. CDR3 length: 11 amino acids. Germline V gene lookup returns CDR1 SGHNT and CDR2 YENEEA. The CDR3 region has the DNA TGTGCCAGCAGCTCCTACAATGATCAGTTCTTC. The encoded protein is CASSSYNDQFF.

Concerning this clonotype itself: This sequence may be a read error, since a much larger clone differs from it by one base. The chain couples TRBV27 to TRBJ1-5; D gene unclear. CDR1 and CDR2 (germline): MNHEY, SMNVEV (reference sequence). The CDR3 length is 13 residues. V dropped 6 bases and J dropped 6 bases, with 12 bases sitting between them. This chain's CDR3 is CASRIAYIQPQHF. The DNA for the CDR3 is TGTGCCAGCAGGATAGCTTACATTCAGCCCCAGCATTTT.

CDR3 in DNA: TGTGCCAGCAGTTCGGGCCAAATTAATGAAAAACTGTTTTTT. Its translation: CASSSGQINEKLFF. This chain joins TRBV28 and TRBJ1-4; no clear D gene. Germline CDR1 and CDR2: MDHEN and SYDVKM. The CDR3 covers 14 residues. The V end lost 4 bases, the J end lost 4 bases, and 10 bases lay between the germline ends.

The chain combines TRBV19 with TRBJ1-1; possible D gene TRBD1, 6 bases. Trimming removed 7 bases from V and 5 bases from J, with 14 bases in between. The CDR3 totals 13 residues. Germline-derived CDR1 and CDR2 are LNHDA and SQIVND (reference sequence). The DNA of the CDR3 is TGTGCCAGTATGCGGACAGTCTGGACTGAAGCTTTCTTT. Its translation is CASMRTVWTEAFF. Using reference TRBV19 and TRBJ1-1 for the parts outside the CDR3, the full variable domain is DGGITQSPKYLFRKEGQNVTLSCEQNLNHDAMYWYRQDPGQGLRLIYYSQIVNDFQKGDIAEGYSVSREKKESFPLTVTSAQKNPTAFYLCASMRTVWTEAFFGQGTRLTVV.

This clonotype showed up just a few times. This chain links TRBV7-9 with TRBJ1-1; TRBD1 matches at 9 bases. The germline V gene encodes CDR1 SEHNR and CDR2 FQNEAQ (reference sequence). J was trimmed by 5 bases and V by 5 bases; bases with no gene match: 12. The CDR3 covers 16 residues. CDR3 sequence: CASSPKNRGPRTEAFF. The DNA of the CDR3 is TGTGCCAGCAGCCCAAAAAACAGGGGGCCGAGGACTGAAGCTTTCTTT.

The rearrangement links TRBV20-1 to TRBJ1-1, with a weak D call TRBD1 (5 bases). Per germline, CDR1 DFQATT and CDR2 SNEGSKA (reference sequence). V was cut by 0 bases and J by 6 bases, with 17 bases left in between. This CDR3 is 15 amino acids long. The CDR3 coding sequence is TGCAGTGCTAGAGACGAGTGGGGGTTGGGGCCTGAAGCTTTCTTT. This codes for CSARDEWGLGPEAFF.

This clonotype was detected ten times or more. The V gene is TRBV7-9, the J gene TRBJ2-7; perhaps D is TRBD1 or TRBD2 (5 bases each). Looked up from germline, CDR1 is SEHNR and CDR2 is FQNEAQ (reference sequence). This CDR3 contains 14 residues. Trimming left V 5 bases short and J 6 bases short, with 17 bases between. The CDR3 loop reads CASSQTGTSTEQYF. CDR3 DNA sequence: TGTGCCAGCAGCCAGACCGGGACCTCTACCGAGCAGTACTTC.

This clonotype was recorded many times. The gene calls are TRBV2 and TRBJ2-5, with D perhaps matching TRBD2 (7 bases). The ends were cut back, 4 bases at V and 4 bases at J, with 16 bases in the middle. The germline CDR1 and CDR2 sequences are SNHLY and FYNNEI. There are 15 residues in the CDR3. This chain's CDR3 is CASSAGRGSRETQYF. The DNA for the CDR3 is TGTGCCAGCAGTGCAGGGAGGGGGAGTCGAGAGACCCAGTACTTC.

The chain has TRBV6-2 or TRBV6-3 and TRBJ1-3; perhaps TRBD1 as D (5 bases). The germline V and J ends were trimmed by 5 bases and 12 bases, with 14 bases remaining between them. The CDR3 covers 12 residues. Germline values: CDR1 MNHEY, CDR2 SVGEGT. The CDR3 reads CASSDRLRDIYF. In nucleotides, the CDR3 is TGTGCCAGCAGTGACAGACTCCGGGACATATATTTT.

This clonotype has ten or more counts. The rearrangement joins TRBV12-3 or TRBV12-4 to TRBJ1-5; TRBD1 agrees at 7 bases. J lost 2 bases, V lost 4 bases, and 11 bases had no gene match. The CDR3 totals 17 residues. In DNA, the CDR3 is TGTGCCAGCAGTTACACCTACAGGGGTTTTCGCAATCAGCCCCAGCATTTT. Protein: CASSYTYRGFRNQPQHF.

This clonotype was seen many times. The gene calls are TRBV28 and TRBJ2-7; possibly TRBD2 for D (6 bases). This CDR3 has 15 amino acids. Germline CDR1 and CDR2: MDHEN and SYDVKM. The V end lost 2 bases, the J end lost 4 bases, and 15 bases lay between the germline ends. CDR3 nucleotide sequence: TGTGCCAGCAGTTTAATCGTCGGGAGTCGATACGAGCAGTACTTC. Its translation: CASSLIVGSRYEQYF.

This clonotype has a count of ten or more. This sequence joins TRBV7-6 and TRBJ1-4; the D is unclear. Germline CDR1 reads SGHVS; CDR2 reads FNYEAQ. The CDR3 consists of 13 residues. Trimming stripped 1 base from V and 7 bases from J, with 7 bases between. CDR3 sequence: CASSLGQLEKLFF. CDR3 coding DNA: TGTGCCAGCAGCTTAGGGCAGCTTGAAAAACTGTTTTTT.

This clonotype was recorded at least ten times. The rearrangement uses TRBV12-3 or TRBV12-4 and TRBJ2-1; 9 nucleotides agree with TRBD1. The CDR3 runs to 19 residues. Trimming at V came to 5 bases and at J to 5 bases, leaving 19 bases not matched to a gene. Written as DNA, the CDR3 is TGTGCCAGCAGTCCAGGGACAGGGTATGTCGGGTGGTCGAACAATGAGCAGTTCTTC. Translation: CASSPGTGYVGWSNNEQFF.

The chain is built from TRBV11-3 and TRBJ2-3, with a weak D call TRBD2 (6 bases). V lost 3 bases and J 2 bases, leaving 15 bases between the germline ends. The CDR3 is 16 residues long. Looked up from germline, CDR1 is SGHNT and CDR2 is YENEEA. Here the CDR3 reads CASSFGLGGDTDTQYF. CDR3 nucleotides: TGTGCCAGCAGCTTCGGGTTGGGCGGGGACACAGATACGCAGTATTTT.

The sample holds many counts of this clonotype. The chain combines TRBV7-9 with TRBJ2-5; no reliable D call. The length of the CDR3 is 14 residues. V gave up 6 bases and J gave up 1 base, with 12 bases separating them. Germline CDR1 reads SEHNR; CDR2 reads FQNEAQ (reference sequence). The CDR3 protein is CASSGRLGQETQYF. The CDR3 nucleotides read TGTGCCAGCAGTGGACGGCTAGGCCAAGAGACCCAGTACTTC.

The chain joins TRBV20-1 to TRBJ2-6; D is perhaps TRBD2 (6 bases). Trimming took 3 bases from V and 2 from J, leaving 20 bases between them. The CDR3 is made up of 18 amino acids. Germline lookup yields CDR1 DFQATT and CDR2 SNEGSKA (reference sequence). The CDR3 is CSASRGIGRVTGANVLTF. Written as DNA, the CDR3 is TGCAGTGCTAGCCGCGGGATTGGCCGGGTAACTGGGGCCAACGTCCTGACTTTC.

This rearrangement joins TRBV7-6 to TRBJ2-5; perhaps TRBD1 as D (6 bases). Germline V gene data show CDR1 as SGHVS and CDR2 as FNYEAQ. The CDR3 has 14 amino acids. Trimming took 1 base from V and 5 from J, leaving 11 bases between them. CDR3 region: CASSLGAGVETQYF. The CDR3 bases are TGTGCCAGCAGCTTAGGAGCAGGGGTGGAGACCCAGTACTTC.

This clonotype was counted at least ten times. The rearrangement uses TRBV19 and TRBJ2-7, with TRBD2 matching 13 bases. Germline V lookup: CDR1 LNHDA, CDR2 SQIVND (reference sequence). The CDR3 length is 18 residues. V lost 4 bases to trimming and J lost 3 bases; unmatched junction nucleotides: 12. The CDR3 here is CASSRRTSGSPSHYEQYF. The CDR3 DNA reads TGTGCCAGTAGTAGGCGGACTAGCGGGAGCCCTTCCCACTACGAGCAGTACTTC.

The chain recombines TRBV7-2 with TRBJ2-2; D unclear. The CDR3 contains 12 residues. CDR1 is SGHTA, CDR2 FQGNSA, per germline. V was shortened by 5 bases and J by 4 bases, with 5 bases between the two germline ends. The CDR3 is CASSLPTGELFF. The CDR3 DNA follows: TGTGCCAGCAGCCTCCCCACCGGGGAGCTGTTTTTT.

Notes on this clonotype: A read error is likely here: a far larger clone is one base away. The V and J genes are TRBV2 and TRBJ2-1; a weak D match, TRBD1 (5 bases). Germline CDR1 is SNHLY and CDR2 is FYNNEI. Trimming cost V 2 bases and J 10 bases, with 15 bases left between them. The CDR3 consists of 14 residues. The CDR3 loop reads CASSERGRAYEQFF. CDR3 in DNA: TGTGCCAGCAGTGAAAGGGGCAGGGCCTACGAGCAGTTCTTC.

By proportion, this clonotype is medium-sized. The chain joins TRBV7-8 to TRBJ2-3, with 8 positions matching TRBD2. The CDR3 runs to 14 residues. V shed 4 bases and J 7 bases; nucleotides not matched to a gene: 7. Germline-derived CDR1 and CDR2 are SGHVS and FQNEAQ. CDR3 loop: CASSSLSGRNTQYF. The DNA of the CDR3 is TGTGCCAGCAGCTCGCTGAGCGGGAGAAATACGCAGTATTTT. The full variable domain, its missing parts supplied by reference TRBV7-8 and TRBJ2-3, is GAGVSQSPRYKVAKRGQDVALRCDPISGHVSLFWYQQALGQGPEFLTYFQNEAQLDKSGLPSDRFFAERPEGSVSTLKIQRTQQEDSAVYLCASSSLSGRNTQYFGPGTRLTVL.